Presented here are 32 T cell receptor beta chains from one specimen sequenced in a study of cytomegalovirus exposure and HLA in healthy donors. Primers: 60 Vbeta forward and 13 Jbeta reverse. Produced via immunoSEQ multiplex PCR; TCRdb's table is partial and in-frame only. The table for this sample gives around 140,000 clones. The source material was PBMCs. The origin of the receptors is a woman aged 45 to 65 in good health and CMV-seronegative.

The genes are TRBV15 and TRBJ1-1, with 8 bases identical to TRBD1. V gave up 4 bases and J gave up 5 bases; unmatched junction bases: 3. Per germline, CDR1 LNHNV and CDR2 YYDKDF (reference sequence). CDR3 length: 13 residues. DNA for the CDR3: TGTGCCACCAGCAAACAGGGGGGAACTGAAGCTTTCTTT. Its protein is CATSKQGGTEAFF.

The chain combines TRBV7-2 with TRBJ2-1, with 8 bases matching TRBD1. Germline V gene sequence: CDR1 SGHTA, CDR2 FQGNSA. This CDR3 spans 13 amino acids. Unmatched junction bases numbered 5, after V lost 6 bases and J lost 7 bases. For the CDR3, the DNA is TGTGCCAGCAGGAAGGACAGGGTTAATGAGCAGTTCTTC. Encoded protein: CASRKDRVNEQFF.

Note on this clone: The same CDR3 is also encoded by other DNA sequences in this sample. V gene TRBV28 combines with J gene TRBJ2-5; 8 positions agree with TRBD2. The CDR3 is 16 amino acids. CDR1 is MDHEN and CDR2 is SYDVKM in the germline V gene. Trimming cost V 4 bases and J 6 bases; bases outside gene matches: 13. Here the CDR3 DNA reads TGTGCCAGCAGTTCCCCGGCGGGGGGCGCTCAAAAGACCCAGTACTTC. This codes for CASSSPAGGAQKTQYF.

The chain employs TRBV6-5 and TRBJ2-7; TRBD1 matches at 9 bases. The CDR3 is 14 residues long. Germline CDR1 reads MNHEY; CDR2 reads SVGAGI. Trimming removed 3 bases from V and 6 bases from J; junction bases left unmatched: 6. The chain's CDR3 is CASSYSRTGVEQYF. CDR3 DNA sequence: TGTGCCAGCAGTTATTCCCGGACAGGGGTCGAGCAGTACTTC.

This chain joins TRBV7-2 and TRBJ2-7; D not resolved. The germline gives CDR1 SGHTA, CDR2 FQGNSA. Trimming cost V 2 bases and J 5 bases, with 4 bases left between them. The CDR3 covers 11 residues. CDR3: CASSLQNEQYF. Written as DNA, the CDR3 is TGTGCCAGCAGCTTACAGAACGAGCAGTACTTC.

Concerning this clone: Other nucleotide sequences from this sample produce the same CDR3. The V and J genes are TRBV5-5 and TRBJ1-2; 9 bases line up with TRBD1. The CDR3 totals 14 residues. The ends lost 5 bases at V and 2 bases at J; junction bases unmatched: 4. Germline CDR1 reads SGHKS; CDR2 reads YYEKEE (reference sequence). CDR3 amino acids: CASSFGQGNYGYTF. CDR3 DNA sequence: TGTGCCAGCAGTTTTGGACAGGGGAACTATGGCTACACCTTC.

The genes are TRBV5-1 and TRBJ2-7; 7 nucleotides align to TRBD1. Germline assignment: CDR1 SGHRS and CDR2 YFSETQ. The CDR3 spans 15 residues. V lost 1 base to trimming and J lost 2 bases; unmatched junction nucleotides: 6. The CDR3 DNA follows: TGCGCCAGCAGCTTGACATCGCAGGGGGCCTACGAGCAGTACTTC. Translated, it gives CASSLTSQGAYEQYF.

The chain carries TRBV7-2 and TRBJ1-1; 7 nucleotides agree with TRBD1. This CDR3 spans 14 amino acids. Trimming took 5 bases from V and 2 from J; bases not matched to a gene: 5. CDR1 is SGHTA and CDR2 is FQGNSA in the germline V gene. Here the CDR3 DNA reads TGTGCCAGCAGCCAAGACAGGGACAACACTGAAGCTTTCTTT. Translated, it gives CASSQDRDNTEAFF. Using reference TRBV7-2 and TRBJ1-1 for the parts outside the CDR3, the full variable domain is GAGVSQSPSNKVTEKGKDVELRCDPISGHTALYWYRQSLGQGLEFLIYFQGNSAPDKSGLPSDRFSAERTGGSVSTLTIQRTQQEDSAVYLCASSQDRDNTEAFFGQGTRLTVV.

The chain combines TRBV6-5 with TRBJ1-2; tentative D call: TRBD1 (6 bases). The length of the CDR3 is 14 residues. Germline loops: CDR1 MNHEY, CDR2 SVGAGI. The ends were cut back, 0 bases at V and 2 bases at J, with 7 bases in the middle. The chain's CDR3 is CASSYSTGNYGYTF. The CDR3 DNA sequence: TGTGCCAGCAGTTACTCCACAGGGAACTATGGCTACACCTTC.

V is TRBV2 and J is TRBJ2-7, with D perhaps TRBD2 (6 bases). The V gene lost 6 bases and the J gene lost 1 base, with 13 bases spanning the gap. This CDR3 has 14 residues. Per the germline V gene, CDR1 is SNHLY and CDR2 is FYNNEI. CDR3 sequence (DNA): TGTGCCAGCAGGGGGTGGGACTCTTCCTACGAGCAGTACTTC. This translates into CASRGWDSSYEQYF. Full variable domain (missing parts from reference TRBV2 and TRBJ2-7): EPEVTQTPSHQVTQMGQEVILRCVPISNHLYFYWYRQILGQKVEFLVSFYNNEISEKSEIFDDQFSVERPDGSNFTLKIRSTKLEDSAMYFCASRGWDSSYEQYFGPGTRLTVT.

The genes are TRBV27 and TRBJ2-7; the D gene is possibly TRBD2 (6 bases). Looked up from germline, CDR1 is MNHEY and CDR2 is SMNVEV (reference sequence). V was trimmed by 7 bases and J by 5 bases, leaving 9 bases between them. The CDR3 is 11 amino acids. This CDR3 is CASTEGHEQYF. For the CDR3, the DNA is TGTGCCAGCACGGAGGGTCACGAGCAGTACTTC.

The CDR3 region has the DNA TGTGCCAGCGGGACAGGGGGCTCAGTTGGCACTGAAGCTTTCTTT. As protein: CASGTGGSVGTEAFF. The chain combines TRBV28 with TRBJ1-1, with 12 bases identical to TRBD1. Unmatched junction bases numbered 8, after V lost 8 bases and J lost 4 bases. The CDR3 totals 15 residues. Germline V lookup: CDR1 MDHEN, CDR2 SYDVKM.

The chain recombines TRBV9 with TRBJ1-4; TRBD1 matches at 11 bases. Germline V gives CDR1 SGDLS, CDR2 YYNGEE. This CDR3 is built from 16 residues. V lost 3 bases to trimming and J lost 8 bases; unmatched junction nucleotides: 9. Here the CDR3 reads CASSAQDRGLREKLFF. The CDR3 nucleotides are TGTGCCAGCAGCGCCCAGGACAGGGGGCTTAGGGAAAAACTGTTTTTT.

The gene calls are TRBV5-1 and TRBJ2-2; 11 bases fit TRBD1. V lost 7 bases, J lost 0 bases, and 8 bases stayed unmatched. Germline V gene data show CDR1 as SGHRS and CDR2 as YFSETQ. CDR3 size: 17 residues. The CDR3 sequence: CASGTGGQLSNTGELFF. CDR3 sequence (DNA): TGCGCCAGCGGGACAGGGGGACAACTTTCGAACACCGGGGAGCTGTTTTTT.

The V call is TRBV7-9, the J call TRBJ1-4, with D possibly being TRBD1 (6 bases). With 5 bases removed from V and 1 base from J, the gap between germline ends came to 14 bases. The CDR3 consists of 16 residues. CDR1 and CDR2 (germline): SEHNR, FQNEAQ (reference sequence). The CDR3 DNA follows: TGTGCCAGCAGCCACACTACAGGGAGAACTAATGAAAAACTGTTTTTT. This encodes CASSHTTGRTNEKLFF.

The chain joins TRBV19 to TRBJ1-2, with D possibly matching TRBD1 (6 bases). V lost 3 bases and J 8 bases, leaving 22 bases between the germline ends. The CDR3 consists of 16 residues. Germline V gives CDR1 LNHDA, CDR2 SQIVND (reference sequence). The CDR3 sequence: CASSMASSGDLSGYTF. DNA for the CDR3: TGTGCCAGTAGTATGGCCTCGTCAGGGGACCTGTCAGGCTACACCTTC.

This sequence joins TRBV30 and TRBJ1-5, with D perhaps matching TRBD1 (5 bases). Germline V lookup: CDR1 GTSNPN, CDR2 SVGIG (reference sequence). Trimming pared 1 base from V and 5 bases from J, leaving 12 bases between. There are 14 residues in the CDR3. The CDR3 loop is CAWSAGDGHQPQHF. The DNA for the CDR3 is TGTGCCTGGAGTGCGGGGGACGGACATCAGCCCCAGCATTTT.

This chain connects TRBV7-9 to TRBJ1-4; D unresolved. Germline V gene lookup returns CDR1 SEHNR and CDR2 FQNEAQ (reference sequence). Trimming took off 1 base at V and 6 bases at J, with 15 bases between the two ends. This CDR3 spans 16 amino acids. The DNA for the CDR3 is TGTGCCAGCAGCTTAGGTCTGCTCCTGGAGGATGAAAAACTGTTTTTT. This codes for CASSLGLLLEDEKLFF.

This rearrangement joins TRBV6-1 to TRBJ1-6, with D unclear. CDR1 MNHNS and CDR2 SASEGT come from the germline V gene. V was pared by 5 bases and J by 7 bases, with 15 bases between. The CDR3 runs 15 residues. CDR3 protein: CASSNLLNLNSPLHF. CDR3 sequence (DNA): TGTGCCAGCAGTAATCTCTTAAACTTGAATTCACCCCTCCACTTT.

The J gene is TRBJ2-7, the V gene TRBV5-4; 11 nucleotides align to TRBD2. Germline-derived CDR1 and CDR2 are SGHNT and YYREEE (reference sequence). The CDR3 sequence is 15 residues long. V trimming: 2 bases; J trimming: 0 bases; junction bases outside the gene matches: 1. The chain's CDR3 is CASSLTSGGSYEQYF. DNA for the CDR3: TGTGCCAGCAGCTTAACTAGCGGGGGCTCCTACGAGCAGTACTTC.

The chain couples TRBV18 to TRBJ1-1; D unresolved. Germline CDR1 and CDR2: KGHSH and LQKENI. CDR3 length: 12 amino acids. V was shortened by 0 bases and J by 3 bases, with 2 bases between the two germline ends. CDR3 in DNA: TGTGCCAGCTCACCACCCGACACTGAAGCTTTCTTT. Translation: CASSPPDTEAFF.

The CDR3 nucleotides read TGCGCCAGCAGCCAAGTCGGACAGTCCTACGAGCAGTACTTC. This sequence encodes CASSQVGQSYEQYF. This chain uses TRBV4-3 with TRBJ2-7; possible D gene TRBD1, 6 bases. CDR1 and CDR2 from the germline V gene are LGHNA and YSLEER. V lost 1 base, J lost 1 base, and 8 bases lay in between. The length of the CDR3 is 14 residues.

The chain uses TRBV10-1 and TRBJ1-5; 7 nucleotides agree with TRBD1. The trim removed 5 bases at V and 0 bases at J, leaving 10 bases unmatched. Germline CDR1 reads WNHNN; CDR2 reads SYGVQD (reference sequence). The CDR3 is 17 residues long. CDR3 sequence: CASSKQTRQGSNQPQHF. DNA of the CDR3: TGCGCCAGCAGTAAACAAACCCGACAGGGTAGCAATCAGCCCCAGCATTTT.

The gene calls are TRBV30 and TRBJ2-7; maybe TRBD2 (6 bases). V was trimmed by 2 bases and J by 2 bases, leaving 13 bases between them. This CDR3 has 14 residues. Germline V gene data show CDR1 as GTSNPN and CDR2 as SVGIG (reference sequence). DNA of the CDR3: TGTGCCTGGAGTATGGGGGGTCCTACCTACGAGCAGTACTTC. Protein: CAWSMGGPTYEQYF.

The rearrangement links TRBV28 to TRBJ1-5, with D unresolved. V was clipped by 7 bases and J by 3 bases, with 13 bases between them. CDR3 length: 14 amino acids. The germline V gene has CDR1 MDHEN and CDR2 SYDVKM. The CDR3 DNA sequence: TGTGCCAGCAAAACTACTAGTCACAATCAGCCCCAGCATTTT. Residues: CASKTTSHNQPQHF.

The rearrangement uses TRBV28 and TRBJ1-5; D unclear. CDR3 length: 14 residues. Germline CDR1 reads MDHEN; CDR2 reads SYDVKM. V lost 5 bases to trimming and J lost 2 bases, with 10 bases between them. The CDR3 spells CASSERLGNQPQHF. The DNA of the CDR3 is TGTGCCAGCAGTGAGCGGTTGGGCAATCAGCCCCAGCATTTT.

The genes are TRBV2 and TRBJ1-5; D perhaps matches TRBD1 (6 bases). This CDR3 is built from 13 residues. V gave up 6 bases and J gave up 2 bases, with 8 bases separating them. Germline V CDR1 and CDR2: SNHLY, FYNNEI. CDR3 region: CASSRTGNQPQHF. DNA for the CDR3: TGTGCCAGCAGCCGGACAGGCAATCAGCCCCAGCATTTT.

This chain connects TRBV5-8 to TRBJ2-7; 9 bases line up with TRBD1. This CDR3 spans 16 amino acids. Germline V CDR1 and CDR2: SGHTS, YDEGEE. Trimming took 0 bases from V and 6 from J; bases not matched to a gene: 10. The DNA of the CDR3 is TGTGCCAGCAGCTTGGAAGCAGGGACAGGGTGGGGCGAGCAGTACTTC. Protein product: CASSLEAGTGWGEQYF.

The chain joins TRBV6-5 to TRBJ1-1, with a possible D match to TRBD1 (5 bases). CDR3 size: 15 residues. Trimming cost V 6 bases and J 8 bases, with 22 bases left between them. Germline V gives CDR1 MNHEY, CDR2 SVGAGI. The CDR3: CASRDLGRGSGEAFF. The CDR3 DNA reads TGTGCCAGCAGGGACCTGGGGAGGGGCAGCGGGGAAGCTTTCTTT.

The rearrangement links TRBV10-3 to TRBJ2-3; 10 bases agree with TRBD2. Germline CDR1 ENHRY, CDR2 SYGVKD. The ends lost 6 bases at V and 3 bases at J; junction bases unmatched: 3. The CDR3 sequence is 14 residues long. The CDR3 sequence: CAISGTSVTDTQYF. The CDR3 nucleotides are TGTGCCATCAGCGGGACTAGCGTTACAGATACGCAGTATTTT.

This chain uses TRBV19 with TRBJ2-1; TRBD2 might be the D (6 bases). Deletions cut 1 base from V and 4 bases from J, with 11 bases between. The CDR3 is 15 amino acids. The germline gives CDR1 LNHDA, CDR2 SQIVND (reference sequence). The DNA of the CDR3 is TGTGCCAGTAGTATAGGGCTAGCGATATACAATGAGCAGTTCTTC. This codes for CASSIGLAIYNEQFF.

The V and J genes are TRBV5-6 and TRBJ2-3; D is undetermined. Deletions cut 7 bases from V and 7 bases from J, with 16 bases between. The CDR3 runs to 13 residues. The germline V gene has CDR1 SGHDT and CDR2 YYEEEE. The CDR3 sequence is CASADPRLYTQYF. The DNA for the CDR3 is TGTGCCAGCGCCGACCCGAGGCTGTATACGCAGTATTTT.